This T cell receptor (beta chain) was identified in a study of T cell responses to AZD1222 COVID-19 vaccine (dated by TCRdb to the early 2020s). For context, the study as a whole: TCR sequencing covered about 230 trial participants: 200 to 220 given two doses of AZD1222 and 26 given two doses of MenACWY control vaccine. Trial participants were enrolled into age subgroups of 18-55, 56-69 and 70-plus years, which contained about 150, 28 and 57 TCR-sequenced participants, respectively. Points the paper makes about the study in general: Nearly half of unique spike-specific TCRs reportedly recognized epitopes outside regions mutated in the B.1.351 and B.1.1.7 variants. The vaccine-associated CD4 TCRs covered the entire spike protein, and the dominant responses fell in regions 160-218 and 743-854. After two AZD1222 doses, spike-specific TCR breadth and depth were significantly higher than at day 0 and than in MenACWY recipients. The 56-69-year group was small, and its depth increase did not reach significance, likely because of low power. Conclusions about previously exposed vaccinees were limited because only 5 or 6 AZD1222 recipients were SARS-CoV-2 seropositive at baseline. No day 14 peak-response samples were available, so repertoires were characterized only after the peak T cell response. Participants were mostly white British, with more females than males. The authors suggested clonal diversity may have been underestimated.

About this clone itself: The specificity of this receptor is unknown. Qualities for individual bases were not recorded, and no much larger clone is one base off.

The CDR3 regions of human TCRbeta chains were subjected to immunosequencing. The authors' analysis ran thus. Repertoire TCRs were matched against a reference library of SARS-CoV-2-specific TCRs generated with the MIRA antigen-specificity platform. Breadth was defined as the fraction of unique TCRs that were SARS-CoV-2-associated, and depth was defined as the fraction of total T cells that were SARS-CoV-2-associated. Each spike-specific TCR was assigned to its reactive spike region and to a CD4 or CD8 class using the MIRA data. Log10-transformed breadth and depth values were compared by one-way ANOVA with Sidak's multiple comparisons tests. As stored in TCRdb, this immuneACCESS dataset retains in-frame rearrangements with V and J assigned. A fraction of the clones does not appear; measured against another copy, unresolved V genes explain less than half of the discrepancy, and the remainder lacks a known reason. V and J calls plus clone size are reproduced from that table; the DNA served to infer D and trimming. For this sample the table gives roughly 120,000 clones, of which 75% to 90% were detected only once. 3.5% to 5% of the sample lies in the top ten.

Compared with germline, V lacks 2 bases and J lacks 8 bases; bases without a gene match: 9. According to the germline V gene (reference sequence), CDR1 reads GTSNPN and CDR2 reads SVGIG. From its cysteine to its phenylalanine, the CDR3 spans 15 amino acids. The DNA shown is the 45-base CDR3, in frame from base 1. Sample time point, as interpreted from the label and publication: baseline before first vaccination. The meaning of the sample's treatment or condition label: meningococcal conjugate vaccine given as trial control. Vaccinee samples came from UK trials COV001 and COV002, including a single-blind randomized controlled phase 2/3 trial of AZD1222 (ChAdOx1 nCoV-19) in healthy adults. For TCRbeta chain sequencing, PBMC samples were collected from trial participants at day 0 and at day 28 after the second dose.

This TCR derives from an adult in good health. The V and J segments used are TRBV30 and TRBJ1-5; 10 bases in the junction line up with TRBD1. Sample: peripheral blood, taken on day 0 of MenACWY control vaccination. The DNA sequence is given as TGTGCCTGGAGTATGGGACAGGGGCCGTTCGAGCCCCAGCATTTT. This encodes CAWSMGQGPFEPQHF.